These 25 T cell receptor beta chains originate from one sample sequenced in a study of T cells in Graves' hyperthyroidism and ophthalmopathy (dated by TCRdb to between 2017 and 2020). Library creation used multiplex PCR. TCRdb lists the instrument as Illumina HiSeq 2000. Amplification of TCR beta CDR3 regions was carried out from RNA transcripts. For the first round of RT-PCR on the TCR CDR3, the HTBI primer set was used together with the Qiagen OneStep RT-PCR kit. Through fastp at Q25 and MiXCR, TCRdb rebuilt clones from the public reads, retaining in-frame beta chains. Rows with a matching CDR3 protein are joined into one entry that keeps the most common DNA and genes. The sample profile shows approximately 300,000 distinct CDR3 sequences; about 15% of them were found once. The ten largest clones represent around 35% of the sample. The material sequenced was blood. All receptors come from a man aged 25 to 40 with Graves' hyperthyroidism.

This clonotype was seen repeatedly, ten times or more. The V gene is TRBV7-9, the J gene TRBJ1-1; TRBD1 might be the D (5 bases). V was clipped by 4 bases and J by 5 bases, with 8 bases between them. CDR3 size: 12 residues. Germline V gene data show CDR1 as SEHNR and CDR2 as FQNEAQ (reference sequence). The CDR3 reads CASSWKGTEAFF. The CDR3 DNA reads TGTGCCAGCAGCTGGAAGGGGACTGAAGCTTTCTTT.

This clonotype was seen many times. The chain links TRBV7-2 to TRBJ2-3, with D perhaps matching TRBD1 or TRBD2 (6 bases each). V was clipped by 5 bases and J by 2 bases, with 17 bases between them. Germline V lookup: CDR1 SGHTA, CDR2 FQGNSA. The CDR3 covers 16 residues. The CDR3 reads CASSPPGGAATDTQYF. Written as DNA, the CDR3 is TGTGCCAGCAGCCCCCCCGGGGGCGCAGCCACAGATACGCAGTATTTT.

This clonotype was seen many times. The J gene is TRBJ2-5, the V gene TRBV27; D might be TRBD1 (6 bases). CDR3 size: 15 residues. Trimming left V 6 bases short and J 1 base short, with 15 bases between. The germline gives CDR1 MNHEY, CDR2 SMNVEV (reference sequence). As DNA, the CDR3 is TGTGCCAGCAGACGACAGGTTTCTAGCCAAGAGACCCAGTACTTC. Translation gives CASRRQVSSQETQYF.

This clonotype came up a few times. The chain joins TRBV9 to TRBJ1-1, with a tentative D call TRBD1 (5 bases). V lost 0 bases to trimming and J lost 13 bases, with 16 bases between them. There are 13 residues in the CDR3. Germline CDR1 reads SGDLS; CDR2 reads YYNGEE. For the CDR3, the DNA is TGTGCCAGCAGCGTAGGCGGTGCCGGGGGAGTTTTCTTT. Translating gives CASSVGGAGGVFF.

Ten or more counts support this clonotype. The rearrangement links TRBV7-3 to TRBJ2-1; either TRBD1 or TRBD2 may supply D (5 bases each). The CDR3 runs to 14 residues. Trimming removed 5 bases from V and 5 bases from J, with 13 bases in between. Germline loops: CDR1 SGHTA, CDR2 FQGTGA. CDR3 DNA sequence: TGTGCCAGCAGCCCACGGTGGGACCACAATGAGCAGTTCTTC. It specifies CASSPRWDHNEQFF.

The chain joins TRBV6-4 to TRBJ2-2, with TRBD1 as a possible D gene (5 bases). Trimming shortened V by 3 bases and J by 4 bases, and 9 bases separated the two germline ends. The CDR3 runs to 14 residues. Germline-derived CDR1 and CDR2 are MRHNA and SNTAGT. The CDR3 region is CASSEQASTGELFF. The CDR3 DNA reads TGTGCCAGCAGTGAACAGGCCAGCACCGGGGAGCTGTTTTTT.

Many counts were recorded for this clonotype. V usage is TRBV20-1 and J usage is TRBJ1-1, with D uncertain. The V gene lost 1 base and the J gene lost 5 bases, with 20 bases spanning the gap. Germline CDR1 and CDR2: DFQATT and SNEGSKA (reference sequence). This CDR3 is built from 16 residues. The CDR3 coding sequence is TGCAGTGCTAGAGGGGGAGGGCCATCAGAAGGAACTGAAGCTTTCTTT. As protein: CSARGGGPSEGTEAFF.

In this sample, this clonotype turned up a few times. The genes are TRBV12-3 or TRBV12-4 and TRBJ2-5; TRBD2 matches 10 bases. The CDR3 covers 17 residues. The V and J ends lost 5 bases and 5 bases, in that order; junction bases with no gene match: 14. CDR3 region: CASSDWGSGRASETQYF. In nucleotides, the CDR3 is TGTGCCAGCAGTGACTGGGGGAGCGGGAGGGCCTCGGAGACCCAGTACTTC.

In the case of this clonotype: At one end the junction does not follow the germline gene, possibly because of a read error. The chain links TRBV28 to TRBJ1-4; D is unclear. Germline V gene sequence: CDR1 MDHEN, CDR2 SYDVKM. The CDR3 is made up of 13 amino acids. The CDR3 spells CASSFLSDEKLSF. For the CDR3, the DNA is TGTGCCAGCAGTTTCCTGAGTGATGAAAAACTGTCTTTT.

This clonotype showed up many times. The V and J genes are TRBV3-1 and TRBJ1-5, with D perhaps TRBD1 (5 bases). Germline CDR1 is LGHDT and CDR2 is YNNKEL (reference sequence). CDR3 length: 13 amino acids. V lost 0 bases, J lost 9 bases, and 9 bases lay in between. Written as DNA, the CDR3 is TGTGCCAGCAGCCAAGAAACCACAGGGCCCCAGCATTTT. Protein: CASSQETTGPQHF.

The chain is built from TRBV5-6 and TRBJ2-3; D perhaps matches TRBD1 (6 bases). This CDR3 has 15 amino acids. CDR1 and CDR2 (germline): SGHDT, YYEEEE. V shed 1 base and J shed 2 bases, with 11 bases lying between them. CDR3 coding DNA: TGTGCCAGCAGCTTGTCGCAGGGGTTCACAGATACGCAGTATTTT. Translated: CASSLSQGFTDTQYF.

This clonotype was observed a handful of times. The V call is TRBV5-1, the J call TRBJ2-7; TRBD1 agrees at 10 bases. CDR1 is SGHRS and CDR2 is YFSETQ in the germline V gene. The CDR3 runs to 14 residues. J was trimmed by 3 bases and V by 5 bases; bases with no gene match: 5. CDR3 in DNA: TGCGCCAGCAGGGCCGGGACAGGGGTCTACGAGCAGTACTTC. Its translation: CASRAGTGVYEQYF.

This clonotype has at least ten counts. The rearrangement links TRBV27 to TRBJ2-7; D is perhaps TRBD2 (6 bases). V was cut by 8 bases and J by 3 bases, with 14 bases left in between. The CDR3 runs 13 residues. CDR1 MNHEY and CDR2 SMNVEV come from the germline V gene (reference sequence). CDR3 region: CASSERVGYEQYF. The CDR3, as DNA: TGTGCCAGCTCAGAGCGGGTTGGCTACGAGCAGTACTTC.

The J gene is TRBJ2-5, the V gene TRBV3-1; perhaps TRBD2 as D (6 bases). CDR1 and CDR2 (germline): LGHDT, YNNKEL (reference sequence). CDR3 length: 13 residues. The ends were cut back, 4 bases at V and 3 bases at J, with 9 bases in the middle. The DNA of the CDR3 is TGTGCCAGCAGCCGATCGGGAGAAGAGACCCAGTACTTC. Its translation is CASSRSGEETQYF.

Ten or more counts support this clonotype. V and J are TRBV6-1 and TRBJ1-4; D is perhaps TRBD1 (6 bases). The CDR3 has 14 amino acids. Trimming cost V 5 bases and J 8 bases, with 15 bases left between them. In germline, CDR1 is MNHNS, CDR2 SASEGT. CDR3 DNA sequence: TGTGCCAGCAGTTGGACAGACAAGGGGGAAAAACTGTTTTTT. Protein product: CASSWTDKGEKLFF.

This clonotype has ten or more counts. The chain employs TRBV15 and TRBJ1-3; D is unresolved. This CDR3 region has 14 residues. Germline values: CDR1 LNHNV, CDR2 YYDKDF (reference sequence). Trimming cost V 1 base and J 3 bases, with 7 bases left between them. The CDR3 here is CATSRGLNGNTIYF. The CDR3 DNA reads TGTGCCACCAGCAGAGGATTAAATGGAAACACCATATATTTT.

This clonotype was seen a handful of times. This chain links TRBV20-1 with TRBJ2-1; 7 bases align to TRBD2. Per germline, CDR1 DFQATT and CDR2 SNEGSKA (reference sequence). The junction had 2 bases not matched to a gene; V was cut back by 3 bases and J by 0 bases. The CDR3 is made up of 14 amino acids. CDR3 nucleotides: TGCAGTGCTAGCCTAGCGGTCTCCTACAATGAGCAGTTCTTC. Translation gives CSASLAVSYNEQFF.

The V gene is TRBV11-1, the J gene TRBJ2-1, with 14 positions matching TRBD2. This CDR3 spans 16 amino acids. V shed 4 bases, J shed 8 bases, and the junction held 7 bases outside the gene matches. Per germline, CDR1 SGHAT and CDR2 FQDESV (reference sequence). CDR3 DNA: TGTGCCAGCAGCTATGGGACTAGCGGGAGAAGAGATGAGCAGTTCTTC. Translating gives CASSYGTSGRRDEQFF.

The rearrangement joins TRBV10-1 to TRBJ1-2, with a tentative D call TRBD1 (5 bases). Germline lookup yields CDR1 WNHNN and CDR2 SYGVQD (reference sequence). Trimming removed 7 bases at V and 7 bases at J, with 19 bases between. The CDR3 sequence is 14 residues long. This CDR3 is CASNGPGRVSGYTF. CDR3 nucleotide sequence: TGCGCCAGCAATGGTCCGGGCAGGGTCAGTGGCTACACCTTC.

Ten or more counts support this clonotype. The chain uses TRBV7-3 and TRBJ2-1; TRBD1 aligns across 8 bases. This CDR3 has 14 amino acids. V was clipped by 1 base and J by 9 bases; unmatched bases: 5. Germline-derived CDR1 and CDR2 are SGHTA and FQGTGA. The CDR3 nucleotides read TGTGCCAGCAGCTTAAGAGACAGGGGAGCTGAGCAGTTCTTC. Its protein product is CASSLRDRGAEQFF.

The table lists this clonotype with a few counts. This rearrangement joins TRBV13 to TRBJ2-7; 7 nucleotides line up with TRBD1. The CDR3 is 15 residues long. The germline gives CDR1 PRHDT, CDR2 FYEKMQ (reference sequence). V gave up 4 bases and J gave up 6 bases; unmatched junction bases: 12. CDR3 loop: CASSSGTDMTGEQYF. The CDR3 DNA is TGTGCCAGCAGCTCCGGGACAGACATGACCGGCGAGCAGTACTTC.

The CDR3, as DNA: TGTGCCAGCACCATCCCCGGGAGCTCTGGAAACACCATATATTTT. This translates into CASTIPGSSGNTIYF. V and J are TRBV28 and TRBJ1-3; unclear D gene. CDR1 is MDHEN and CDR2 is SYDVKM in the germline V gene. The CDR3 is 15 amino acids. Trimming took off 7 bases at V and 0 bases at J, with 13 bases between the two ends. Combining the CDR3 with reference TRBV28 and TRBJ1-3 gives the whole variable domain DVKVTQSSRYLVKRTGEKVFLECVQDMDHENMFWYRQDPGLGLRLIYFSYDVKMKEKGDIPEGYSVSREKKERFSLILESASTNQTSMYLCASTIPGSSGNTIYFGEGSWLTVV.

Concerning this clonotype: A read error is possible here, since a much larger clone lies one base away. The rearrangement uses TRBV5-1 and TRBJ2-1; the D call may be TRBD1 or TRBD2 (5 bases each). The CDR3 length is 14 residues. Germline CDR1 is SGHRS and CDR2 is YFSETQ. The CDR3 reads CASSLGARAYDQFF. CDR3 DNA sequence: TGCGCCAGCAGCCTCGGGGCCCGCGCCTATGACCAGTTCTTC.

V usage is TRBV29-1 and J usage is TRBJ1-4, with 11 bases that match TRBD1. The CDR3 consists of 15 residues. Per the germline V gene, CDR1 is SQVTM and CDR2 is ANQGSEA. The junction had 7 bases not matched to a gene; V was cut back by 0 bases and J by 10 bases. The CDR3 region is CSVEDPWTGGGKLFF. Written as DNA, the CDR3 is TGCAGCGTTGAAGATCCATGGACAGGGGGCGGAAAACTGTTTTTT.

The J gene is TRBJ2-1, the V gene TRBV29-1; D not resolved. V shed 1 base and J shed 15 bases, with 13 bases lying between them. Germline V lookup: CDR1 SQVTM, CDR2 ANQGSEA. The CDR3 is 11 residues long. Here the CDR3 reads CSVEVGQVGFF. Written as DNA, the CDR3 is TGCAGCGTTGAAGTAGGGCAGGTCGGGTTCTTC.